These 13 T cell receptor beta chains originate from one sample sequenced in a study of blood T cell repertoires in COVID-19. The assay was immunoSEQ multiplex PCR, and TCRdb's table has in-frame clones only and misses some. The sample lists some 230,000 clones; 86% were seen once. Sequenced sample: peripheral blood. The receptors here all came from a woman aged 45 to 65 with COVID-19, enrolled during active disease.

This clone was recorded only once. V and J are TRBV19 and TRBJ2-1; 12 bases align to TRBD2. The CDR3 spans 15 residues. V shed 2 bases, J shed 8 bases, and the junction held 4 bases outside the gene matches. Germline values: CDR1 LNHDA, CDR2 SQIVND (reference sequence). The CDR3 reads CASSILAGGPDEQFF. The CDR3 nucleotides are TGTGCCAGTAGTATACTAGCGGGGGGGCCCGATGAGCAGTTCTTC.

The V and J genes are TRBV10-3 and TRBJ2-7; D gene ambiguous. The V and J ends lost 3 bases and 7 bases respectively, with 19 bases between them. Per the germline V gene, CDR1 is ENHRY and CDR2 is SYGVKD. The CDR3 extends over 15 amino acids. CDR3 in amino acids: CAISDLALRLEEQYF. The CDR3 region has the DNA TGTGCCATCAGTGACCTGGCCCTACGGTTGGAGGAGCAGTACTTC.

The chain carries TRBV7-4 and TRBJ1-1, with 10 bases fitting TRBD1. The CDR3 covers 15 residues. Germline V CDR1 and CDR2: SGHVT, SQSDAQ. Germline trimming cut 3 bases from V and 4 bases from J; bases unmatched to any gene: 5. The CDR3 bases are TGTGCCAGCAGCTTGGTGGGACAGGGGACCACTGAAGCTTTCTTT. It translates to CASSLVGQGTTEAFF.

The chain uses TRBV30 and TRBJ1-1; unclear D gene. The V gene lost 5 bases and the J gene lost 4 bases, with 14 bases spanning the gap. The CDR3 length is 13 residues. CDR1 is GTSNPN, CDR2 SVGIG, per germline (reference sequence). The CDR3 nucleotides are TGTGCCTGGGAACTAATTCGGGGCACTGAAGCTTTCTTT. It yields the protein CAWELIRGTEAFF.

The chain links TRBV5-1 to TRBJ1-1, with TRBD1 matching 7 bases. The V gene's germline CDR1 is SGHRS and CDR2 YFSETQ. Trimming took 2 bases from V and 8 from J; bases not matched to a gene: 3. The CDR3 sequence is 12 residues long. As DNA, the CDR3 is TGCGCCAGCAGCTTCCCAGGGGGAGAAGCTTTCTTT. Translated: CASSFPGGEAFF.

The chain couples TRBV12-3 or TRBV12-4 to TRBJ2-1, with D maybe TRBD1 (6 bases). Trimming cost V 7 bases and J 10 bases, with 17 bases left between them. The CDR3 runs to 13 residues. CDR3 DNA: TGTGCCAGCAATCTCAACAGGGTTGGGGAGCAGTTCTTC. The encoded protein is CASNLNRVGEQFF.

The chain is built from TRBV4-1 and TRBJ2-1; D not certain. Germline CDR1 is MGHRA and CDR2 is YSYEKL. Trimming cost V 0 bases and J 6 bases, with 12 bases left between them. The CDR3 sequence is 15 residues long. The CDR3 here is CASSQEQQAGNEQFF. The CDR3 coding sequence is TGCGCCAGCAGCCAAGAACAGCAGGCCGGCAATGAGCAGTTCTTC.

The sample holds one count of this clone. The V call is TRBV7-2, the J call TRBJ2-7; 7 nucleotides match TRBD1. The J segment lost 0 bases and the V segment lost 5 bases, leaving 4 bases of the junction unmatched. The CDR3 has 14 amino acids. Germline V gives CDR1 SGHTA, CDR2 FQGNSA. This CDR3 reads CASSLRTGSYEQYF. The CDR3 DNA reads TGTGCCAGCAGCCTTCGGACAGGCTCCTACGAGCAGTACTTC.

The rearrangement links TRBV9 to TRBJ2-2; 9 nucleotides align to TRBD2. The V gene's germline CDR1 is SGDLS and CDR2 YYNGEE. This CDR3 region has 17 residues. Trimming at V came to 1 base and at J to 4 bases, leaving 8 bases not matched to a gene. As DNA, the CDR3 is TGTGCCAGCAGCGTAAAAACCCTAGCGGGGATCACCGGGGAGCTGTTTTTT. Translating it yields CASSVKTLAGITGELFF.

The chain employs TRBV3-1 (or the pseudogene TRBV3-2) and TRBJ2-5; possibly TRBD2 for D (6 bases). The V end was cut by 6 bases, the J end by 2 bases, with 10 bases between. CDR1 and CDR2 (germline): LGHDT, YNNKEL (reference sequence). This CDR3 spans 13 amino acids. The CDR3: CASSRRAQETQYF. CDR3 DNA: TGTGCCAGCAGTCGGAGGGCTCAAGAGACCCAGTACTTC.

V and J are TRBV19 and TRBJ2-1, with 14 bases aligning to TRBD2. Losses at the gene ends were 3 bases for V and 6 bases for J; bases not matched to a gene: 4. This CDR3 region has 16 residues. Germline V lookup: CDR1 LNHDA, CDR2 SQIVND (reference sequence). The CDR3, as DNA: TGTGCCAGTAGTATGCCGGGACTAGCGGGGGCCAATGAGCAGTTCTTC. Residues: CASSMPGLAGANEQFF.

This clone was seen a single time. This chain links TRBV29-1 with TRBJ1-1, with 8 bases lining up with TRBD1. CDR3 length equals 12 residues. From germline, CDR1 is SQVTM and CDR2 ANQGSEA. The J segment lost 4 bases and the V segment lost 7 bases, leaving 5 bases of the junction unmatched. CDR3: CSAGTGTTEAFF. CDR3 nucleotides: TGCAGCGCCGGGACAGGAACCACTGAAGCTTTCTTT.

The chain links TRBV9 to TRBJ1-1; TRBD1 might be the D (5 bases). The germline V and J ends were trimmed by 0 bases and 3 bases, with 12 bases remaining between them. CDR1 SGDLS and CDR2 YYNGEE come from the germline V gene. This CDR3 has 15 residues. The CDR3 sequence is CASSVEGREDTEAFF. The CDR3 DNA sequence: TGTGCCAGCAGCGTAGAAGGCAGGGAGGACACTGAAGCTTTCTTT. Filled out from reference TRBV9 and TRBJ1-1, the complete variable domain reads DSGVTQTPKHLITATGQRVTLRCSPRSGDLSVYWYQQSLDQGLQFLIQYYNGEERAKGNILERFSAQQFPDLHSELNLSSLELGDSALYFCASSVEGREDTEAFFGQGTRLTVV.